What follows are 26 T cell receptor beta chains derived from one specimen sequenced in a study of human T cells and chemical hapten exposure. TCRdb used MiXCR to reprocess the RACE reads, holding one entry per CDR3 protein. The sample shows about 80,000 distinct CDR3 sequences, roughly 15% of them seen only once. Time point denoted: pre-sensitization, week 0. Regarding treatment: therapeutic diphenylcyclopropenone sensitization with weekly scalp DPC. The sequences come from whole blood, collected in connection with sensitization to the hapten diphenylcyclopropenone (DPC). These receptor sequences come from a woman aged 50 to 60 with alopecia areata. Some clones in this sample may be carry-over from other donors' samples.

This clonotype was seen a few times. The chain joins TRBV7-9 to TRBJ2-2; D is unresolved. The germline V gene has CDR1 SEHNR and CDR2 FQNEAQ (reference sequence). This CDR3 has 12 residues. The V end lost 6 bases, the J end lost 1 base, and 3 bases lay between the germline ends. This chain's CDR3 is CASRGNTGELFF. The CDR3 bases are TGTGCCAGCAGGGGGAACACCGGGGAGCTGTTTTTT.

This sequence joins TRBV3-1 and TRBJ2-7; 8 bases fit TRBD2. V was pared by 7 bases and J by 2 bases, with 10 bases of the junction left unmatched. The CDR3 contains 15 residues. Germline V CDR1 and CDR2: LGHDT, YNNKEL (reference sequence). CDR3 protein: CASTRGSGGTYEQYF. The DNA of the CDR3 is TGTGCCAGCACCCGAGGAAGCGGGGGAACCTACGAGCAGTACTTC.

CDR3 loop: CASSRDTWTEAFF. In DNA, the CDR3 is TGTGCCAGCAGCCGGGACACATGGACTGAAGCTTTCTTT. The genes are TRBV9 and TRBJ1-1; perhaps TRBD1 as D (6 bases). Germline-derived CDR1 and CDR2 are SGDLS and YYNGEE. Trimming stripped 4 bases from V and 5 bases from J, with 12 bases between. CDR3 length: 13 amino acids.

The gene calls are TRBV11-2 and TRBJ1-5; D is undetermined. Trimming cost V 2 bases and J 3 bases, with 8 bases left between them. The germline V gene has CDR1 SGHAT and CDR2 FQNNGV. This CDR3 spans 14 amino acids. CDR3 residues: CASSLSHSNQPQHF. As DNA, the CDR3 is TGTGCCAGCAGCTTATCGCACTCCAATCAGCCCCAGCATTTT.

This clonotype was observed a few times. This chain links TRBV7-6 with TRBJ2-7, with a possible D match to TRBD1 (5 bases). The CDR3 spans 15 residues. V lost 4 bases and J 0 bases, leaving 13 bases between the germline ends. Per germline, CDR1 SGHVS and CDR2 FNYEAQ. The CDR3 nucleotides are TGTGCCAGCAGCTCGGCCAGGGCCCCCTCCTACGAGCAGTACTTC. As protein: CASSSARAPSYEQYF.

This clonotype was recorded a few times. The chain joins TRBV7-9 to TRBJ2-2; weak D call: TRBD1 (6 bases). CDR1 SEHNR and CDR2 FQNEAQ come from the germline V gene (reference sequence). Trimming removed 5 bases from V and 7 bases from J, with 14 bases in between. The CDR3 has 14 residues. The CDR3 DNA follows: TGTGCCAGCAGCCCCGACCTGGACAGCGGGGAGCTGTTTTTT. It codes for CASSPDLDSGELFF.

The chain combines TRBV5-4 with TRBJ2-6; 10 bases fit TRBD2. V shed 3 bases and J 4 bases; nucleotides not matched to a gene: 7. The CDR3 loop spans 17 amino acids. Germline-derived CDR1 and CDR2 are SGHNT and YYREEE (reference sequence). CDR3 DNA sequence: TGTGCCAGCAGCTCCGGGACTAGCGCGTTCGGGGCCAACGTCCTGACTTTC. It specifies CASSSGTSAFGANVLTF.

The gene calls are TRBV16 and TRBJ1-5, with D unclear. Germline assignment: CDR1 KGHSY and CDR2 FQNENV. The CDR3 contains 13 residues. V lost 0 bases and J 4 bases, leaving 4 bases between the germline ends. Written as DNA, the CDR3 is TGTGCCAGCAGCCAATCGGGAAATCAGCCCCAGCATTTT. Protein sequence: CASSQSGNQPQHF.

This clonotype was observed a single time. The chain joins TRBV30 to TRBJ2-6, with D unclear. Germline V gene data show CDR1 as GTSNPN and CDR2 as SVGIG (reference sequence). V lost 8 bases and J lost 0, with 8 bases in between. The CDR3 length is 13 residues. CDR3 residues: CALKLSGANVLTF. As DNA, the CDR3 is TGTGCCCTAAAGCTCTCTGGGGCCAACGTCCTGACTTTC.

This clonotype came up many times. The V and J genes are TRBV20-1 and TRBJ2-3, with 9 bases fitting TRBD1. Germline CDR1 DFQATT, CDR2 SNEGSKA (reference sequence). The CDR3 extends over 14 amino acids. After removal of 5 bases from V and 3 bases from J, the junction contained 6 bases not matched to a gene. The CDR3 loop reads CSALTGGWTDTQYF. The CDR3 DNA is TGCAGTGCTCTGACAGGGGGTTGGACAGATACGCAGTATTTT.

The chain employs TRBV6-5 and TRBJ1-2, with D unresolved. Trimming pared 0 bases from V and 4 bases from J, leaving 6 bases between. The germline gives CDR1 MNHEY, CDR2 SVGAGI. This CDR3 spans 13 amino acids. The CDR3 DNA sequence: TGTGCCAGCAGTTACTCAGAACTCTATGGCTACACCTTC. Encoded protein: CASSYSELYGYTF.

V usage is TRBV12-3 or TRBV12-4 and J usage is TRBJ2-3, with 14 bases that match TRBD2. V was clipped by 5 bases and J by 1 base; unmatched bases: 8. The CDR3 contains 18 residues. CDR3 sequence: CASSPGLAGGFGTDTQYF. The DNA of the CDR3 is TGTGCCAGCAGTCCCGGACTAGCGGGAGGATTTGGCACAGATACGCAGTATTTT.

Concerning this clonotype itself: Being one base from a much bigger clone, this may be a read error. Lacking the conserved final phenylalanine or tryptophan, this CDR3 likely reflects a read error. V and J are TRBV28 and TRBJ2-7; D gene ambiguous. Germline loops: CDR1 MDHEN, CDR2 SYDVKM. With 5 bases removed from V and 2 bases from J, the gap between germline ends came to 4 bases. This CDR3 has 11 amino acids. The CDR3, as DNA: TGTGCCAGCAGTGTCACCTACGAGCAGTACTCC. This sequence encodes CASSVTYEQYS.

This clonotype was detected only a few times. The chain is built from TRBV18 and TRBJ2-3; D call uncertain. The germline gives CDR1 KGHSH, CDR2 LQKENI. Trimming pared 2 bases from V and 6 bases from J, leaving 12 bases between. This CDR3 spans 14 amino acids. CDR3 sequence (DNA): TGTGCCAGCTCACCAAGTCGCGCTAAGGATACGCAGTATTTT. This sequence encodes CASSPSRAKDTQYF. The whole variable domain, filled in from reference TRBV18 and TRBJ2-3, reads NAGVMQNPRHLVRRRGQEARLRCSPMKGHSHVYWYRQLPEEGLKFMVYLQKENIIDESGMPKERFSAEFPKEGPSILRIQQVVRGDSAAYFCASSPSRAKDTQYFGPGTRLTVL.

This clonotype turned up a few times. The chain uses TRBV15 and TRBJ1-4, with 8 bases fitting TRBD1. The V and J ends lost 6 bases and 5 bases, in that order; junction bases with no gene match: 8. Germline-derived CDR1 and CDR2 are LNHNV and YYDKDF (reference sequence). The CDR3 totals 15 residues. CDR3 sequence: CATRHPGGSNEKLFF. The CDR3 DNA follows: TGTGCCACCAGGCACCCAGGGGGCTCCAATGAAAAACTGTTTTTT.

This clonotype was seen more than once but under ten times. The J gene is TRBJ2-4, the V gene TRBV2, with TRBD1 matching 9 bases. The CDR3 extends over 13 amino acids. Germline V CDR1 and CDR2: SNHLY, FYNNEI. V shed 6 bases and J 8 bases; nucleotides not matched to a gene: 5. CDR3 in amino acids: CASRGTGRDIQYF. The CDR3 region has the DNA TGTGCCAGCAGAGGGACAGGGAGAGACATTCAGTACTTC.

This clonotype has a handful of counts. CDR3 in amino acids: CASSSPGAFYGYTF. CDR3 nucleotide sequence: TGTGCCAGCAGCTCTCCGGGGGCGTTCTATGGCTACACCTTC. The V call is TRBV5-5, the J call TRBJ1-2; D perhaps matches TRBD1 (6 bases). The CDR3 totals 14 residues. With 3 bases removed from V and 4 bases from J, the gap between germline ends came to 13 bases. CDR1 and CDR2 (germline): SGHKS, YYEKEE (reference sequence).

The chain combines TRBV30 with TRBJ2-7; D possibly matches TRBD1 or TRBD2 (6 bases each). There are 16 residues in the CDR3. Germline assignment: CDR1 GTSNPN and CDR2 SVGIG (reference sequence). The V gene lost 4 bases and the J gene lost 1 base, with 20 bases spanning the gap. CDR3 sequence: CAWNRVGTGRSYEQYF. DNA for the CDR3: TGTGCCTGGAATCGGGTCGGCACAGGGAGGTCCTACGAGCAGTACTTC.

Ten or more counts support this clonotype. The rearrangement joins TRBV5-6 to TRBJ1-5; D gene unclear. The CDR3 sequence is 12 residues long. The V end was cut by 8 bases, the J end by 4 bases, with 10 bases between. From germline, CDR1 is SGHDT and CDR2 YYEEEE. CDR3 nucleotides: TGTGCCAGTAGTAATCTAAATCAGCCCCAGCATTTT. It specifies CASSNLNQPQHF.

This clonotype was seen repeatedly, ten times or more. In DNA, the CDR3 is TGTGCCAGCAGCGGAGTACCGGGGAATTCACCCCTCCACTTT. The encoded protein is CASSGVPGNSPLHF. J is TRBJ1-6 and V is TRBV7-8; D gene unclear. The CDR3 sequence is 14 residues long. Germline V gives CDR1 SGHVS, CDR2 FQNEAQ. V was cut by 5 bases and J by 7 bases, with 12 bases left in between.

This clonotype was detected ten times or more. The genes are TRBV5-1 and TRBJ2-4; no definite D call. Deletions cut 4 bases from V and 1 base from J, with 9 bases between. Per germline, CDR1 SGHRS and CDR2 YFSETQ. This CDR3 contains 14 residues. The CDR3 spells CASSRGEAKNIQYF. The CDR3 DNA reads as TGCGCCAGCAGCCGCGGAGAGGCCAAAAACATTCAGTACTTC.

This clonotype occurred a few times. This chain links TRBV3-1 with TRBJ2-1; 7 bases map to TRBD1. The germline gives CDR1 LGHDT, CDR2 YNNKEL (reference sequence). The CDR3 covers 13 residues. Unmatched junction bases numbered 6, after V lost 0 bases and J lost 13 bases. The CDR3 spells CASSQDRTGRQFF. The CDR3 DNA is TGTGCCAGCAGCCAAGATCGGACAGGACGACAGTTCTTC.

In its sample, this clonotype was seen a few times. The chain couples TRBV29-1 to TRBJ1-2, with TRBD1 as a possible D gene (5 bases). This CDR3 region has 14 residues. Germline lookup yields CDR1 SQVTM and CDR2 ANQGSEA. Trimming took off 4 bases at V and 2 bases at J, with 14 bases between the two ends. The CDR3: CSVAQGGKNYGYTF. The CDR3 DNA follows: TGCAGCGTTGCCCAGGGTGGGAAGAACTATGGCTACACCTTC.

This chain joins TRBV5-4 and TRBJ2-6, with D perhaps given as TRBD1 or TRBD2 (5 bases each). There are 17 residues in the CDR3. Germline V gene lookup returns CDR1 SGHNT and CDR2 YYREEE (reference sequence). V was trimmed by 4 bases and J by 0 bases, leaving 14 bases between them. The CDR3 reads CASSKGPPSSGANVLTF. The CDR3 nucleotides read TGTGCCAGCAGCAAGGGACCTCCGAGCTCTGGGGCCAACGTCCTGACTTTC.

This clonotype occurred many times. This chain connects TRBV28 to TRBJ2-2, with D unresolved. V was cut by 1 base and J by 5 bases, with 5 bases left in between. This CDR3 is 13 amino acids long. Per germline, CDR1 MDHEN and CDR2 SYDVKM. The CDR3 protein is CASSLYLTGELFF. The CDR3 region has the DNA TGTGCCAGCAGTTTATATCTGACCGGGGAGCTGTTTTTT.

The chain recombines TRBV7-2 with TRBJ1-6, with D unresolved. The germline gives CDR1 SGHTA, CDR2 FQGNSA. CDR3 length equals 13 residues. V was pared by 3 bases and J by 10 bases, with 10 bases between. This CDR3 reads CASSFSRESPLHF. DNA for the CDR3: TGTGCCAGCAGCTTCAGCCGGGAGTCACCCCTCCACTTT.